These 27 T cell receptor beta chains were sequenced from one sample in a study of chemoradiotherapy in HPV16-positive cancers. TCRdb keeps only in-frame clones here, not all; method: immunoSEQ multiplex PCR. The sample lists approximately 29,000 clones, more than 75% occurring once. This specimen consisted of blood, obtained from a patient who underwent chemoradiotherapy. The receptors were gathered from a human donor with HPV-associated anogenital cancer.

The chain employs TRBV19 and TRBJ2-1; TRBD2 might be the D (6 bases). The CDR3 totals 14 residues. Trimming took off 7 bases at V and 3 bases at J, with 13 bases between the two ends. The V gene's germline CDR1 is LNHDA and CDR2 SQIVND (reference sequence). CDR3 residues: CASKATDYYNEQFF. The CDR3 DNA reads as TGTGCCAGTAAGGCTACGGACTACTACAATGAGCAGTTCTTC.

The J gene is TRBJ2-1, the V gene TRBV4-2; D not certain. Germline lookup yields CDR1 LGHNA and CDR2 YNFKEQ. Trimming shortened V by 2 bases and J by 6 bases, and 14 bases separated the two germline ends. CDR3 size: 15 residues. The CDR3 bases are TGTGCCAGCAGCCAACAAGGCGCCTATACCAATGAGCAGTTCTTC. This gives the protein CASSQQGAYTNEQFF.

V is TRBV9 and J is TRBJ2-1; either TRBD1 or TRBD2 may supply D (6 bases each). Germline V lookup: CDR1 SGDLS, CDR2 YYNGEE. The V end lost 3 bases, the J end lost 9 bases, and 22 bases lay between the germline ends. This CDR3 has 16 residues. The CDR3 coding sequence is TGTGCCAGCAGCGCTCATACCGGATCGGGGGCTAGTGAGCAGTTCTTC. It codes for CASSAHTGSGASEQFF.

This clone appeared once. The gene calls are TRBV4-1 and TRBJ1-3; 12 nucleotides align to TRBD1. Germline V gene lookup returns CDR1 MGHRA and CDR2 YSYEKL. This CDR3 has 18 amino acids. Unmatched junction bases numbered 7, after V lost 4 bases and J lost 0 bases. In DNA, the CDR3 is TGCGCCAGCAGCCTGGGGACAGGGGGCGTCAGCTCTGGAAACACCATATATTTT. It codes for CASSLGTGGVSSGNTIYF.

The rearrangement links TRBV6-6 to TRBJ2-7, with D possibly matching TRBD1 (6 bases). The V gene's germline CDR1 is MNHNY and CDR2 SVGAGI (reference sequence). The CDR3 extends over 15 amino acids. V lost 0 bases and J 6 bases, leaving 15 bases between the germline ends. CDR3 nucleotides: TGTGCCAGCAGTTACTCGGACAGCCCTAGGGGCGAGCAGTACTTC. The encoded protein is CASSYSDSPRGEQYF.

The chain carries TRBV6-1 and TRBJ2-1; D is unclear. Looked up from germline, CDR1 is MNHNS and CDR2 is SASEGT. V was clipped by 6 bases and J by 8 bases, with 11 bases between them. The CDR3 has 12 residues. As DNA, the CDR3 is TGTGCCAGCAGCCCCCTAGTGTATGAGCAGTTCTTC. It yields the protein CASSPLVYEQFF.

V is TRBV28 and J is TRBJ1-5, with a possible D match to TRBD1 (5 bases). The CDR3 spans 13 residues. Germline values: CDR1 MDHEN, CDR2 SYDVKM. The V end was cut by 5 bases, the J end by 6 bases, with 11 bases between. The CDR3 protein is CASSGGVGQPQHF. The CDR3 DNA sequence: TGTGCCAGCAGTGGAGGGGTTGGTCAGCCCCAGCATTTT.

The chain has TRBV19 and TRBJ1-3, with D hard to call. The CDR3 totals 15 residues. Trimming took 3 bases from V and 4 from J, leaving 13 bases between them. Per germline, CDR1 LNHDA and CDR2 SQIVND (reference sequence). CDR3 bases: TGTGCCAGTAGTATTGGCCAAGTCCCGGGAAACACCATATATTTT. It translates to CASSIGQVPGNTIYF.

This chain links TRBV10-3 with TRBJ2-1, with D perhaps matching TRBD2 (6 bases). V shed 0 bases and J shed 8 bases, with 14 bases lying between them. CDR1 is ENHRY, CDR2 SYGVKD, per germline. This CDR3 has 15 residues. In nucleotides, the CDR3 is TGTGCCATCAGTGAGTCAGGTCAGGGAGGCGATGAGCAGTTCTTC. The encoded protein is CAISESGQGGDEQFF.

This rearrangement joins TRBV27 to TRBJ2-1; perhaps TRBD1 as D (6 bases). Trimming took off 7 bases at V and 3 bases at J, with 7 bases between the two ends. Germline V gives CDR1 MNHEY, CDR2 SMNVEV (reference sequence). This CDR3 region has 12 residues. CDR3 region: CASTTGYNEQFF. In DNA form, the CDR3 reads TGTGCCAGCACGACAGGCTACAATGAGCAGTTCTTC.

J is TRBJ1-1 and V is TRBV19; 7 nucleotides line up with TRBD1. The CDR3 loop spans 15 amino acids. The J segment lost 1 base and the V segment lost 1 base, leaving 3 bases of the junction unmatched. Germline CDR1 LNHDA, CDR2 SQIVND (reference sequence). CDR3: CASSIGGQWNTEAFF. The CDR3, as DNA: TGTGCCAGTAGTATAGGGGGACAGTGGAACACTGAAGCTTTCTTT.

This chain uses TRBV7-8 with TRBJ2-5, with D uncertain. The ends were cut back, 7 bases at V and 1 base at J, with 16 bases in the middle. The V gene's germline CDR1 is SGHVS and CDR2 FQNEAQ. There are 15 residues in the CDR3. The CDR3 DNA reads as TGTGCCAGCAAATTGGTAACCCCTCTCCAAGAGACCCAGTACTTC. It encodes CASKLVTPLQETQYF.

This chain links TRBV7-2 with TRBJ1-6; no definite D call. V lost 5 bases to trimming and J lost 7 bases, with 9 bases between them. Germline-derived CDR1 and CDR2 are SGHTA and FQGNSA. The CDR3 runs to 13 residues. The CDR3 loop reads CASSPRENSPLHF. The CDR3, as DNA: TGTGCCAGCAGCCCGAGGGAGAATTCACCCCTCCACTTT.

This chain links TRBV10-3 with TRBJ1-6; D unclear. CDR3 length: 13 amino acids. Trimming removed 0 bases from V and 9 bases from J, with 6 bases in between. The V gene's germline CDR1 is ENHRY and CDR2 SYGVKD. CDR3 protein: CAISESGVSPLHF. In DNA, the CDR3 is TGTGCCATCAGTGAGTCTGGGGTTTCACCCCTCCACTTT.

The chain recombines TRBV5-1 with TRBJ1-1; 9 bases fit TRBD1. The ends lost 3 bases at V and 4 bases at J; junction bases unmatched: 7. CDR3 size: 15 residues. Germline CDR1 and CDR2: SGHRS and YFSETQ. The CDR3 DNA reads TGCGCCAGCAGCTCAGGACAGGGGACTACCACTGAAGCTTTCTTT. Amino acid sequence: CASSSGQGTTTEAFF.

In its sample, this clone was seen a few times. This chain links TRBV5-1 with TRBJ1-4, with D possibly TRBD1 on 6 matching bases. V was shortened by 0 bases and J by 4 bases, with 10 bases between the two germline ends. The CDR3 runs 15 residues. Germline V gives CDR1 SGHRS, CDR2 YFSETQ. The CDR3 sequence: CASSLATGNNEKLFF. CDR3 nucleotides: TGCGCCAGCAGCTTGGCCACAGGGAATAATGAAAAACTGTTTTTT.

This chain links TRBV19 with TRBJ1-2; D ambiguous. The CDR3 has 16 residues. Germline values: CDR1 LNHDA, CDR2 SQIVND (reference sequence). V dropped 2 bases and J dropped 4 bases, with 17 bases sitting between them. CDR3 DNA sequence: TGTGCCAGTAGTATAAGCGAGACGCTCGGCGGCTATGGCTACACCTTC. Translated: CASSISETLGGYGYTF.

The rearrangement joins TRBV18 to TRBJ1-4, with D possibly matching TRBD1 (6 bases). The CDR3 has 16 amino acids. The germline V gene encodes CDR1 KGHSH and CDR2 LQKENI. V gave up 3 bases and J gave up 5 bases, with 16 bases separating them. CDR3 sequence: CASSPSLTGRNEKLFF. DNA for the CDR3: TGTGCCAGCTCACCTAGTTTGACAGGACGAAATGAAAAACTGTTTTTT.

This clone was seen more than once but under ten times. The chain joins TRBV11-2 to TRBJ2-2; D possibly uses TRBD1 or TRBD2 (6 bases each). This CDR3 contains 15 residues. Germline CDR1 reads SGHAT; CDR2 reads FQNNGV. Trimming took 3 bases from V and 7 from J, leaving 15 bases between them. Written as DNA, the CDR3 is TGTGCCAGCAGCTTGGACTGGGGGGCTATCGGGGAGCTGTTTTTT. Translated: CASSLDWGAIGELFF.

V gene TRBV19 combines with J gene TRBJ2-1, with 9 positions matching TRBD1. Germline-derived CDR1 and CDR2 are LNHDA and SQIVND (reference sequence). This CDR3 is built from 13 residues. V was pared by 10 bases and J by 4 bases, with 5 bases of the junction left unmatched. The CDR3 protein is CATHGTGYNEQFF. CDR3 DNA: TGTGCCACCCATGGGACAGGGTACAATGAGCAGTTCTTC.

The rearrangement uses TRBV6-1 and TRBJ1-2, with D unresolved. Germline lookup yields CDR1 MNHNS and CDR2 SASEGT. The CDR3 is 13 amino acids. V was trimmed by 6 bases and J by 3 bases, leaving 11 bases between them. CDR3 loop: CASRPDRHYGYTF. The CDR3 DNA sequence: TGTGCCAGCAGGCCGGACCGACACTATGGCTACACCTTC.

This clone came up once. This chain links TRBV28 with TRBJ1-3; 8 bases are a match to TRBD1. Germline values: CDR1 MDHEN, CDR2 SYDVKM. This CDR3 has 15 residues. The trim removed 6 bases at V and 2 bases at J, leaving 6 bases unmatched. The CDR3 DNA follows: TGTGCCAGCAGCCGTAGGACAGGGCCTGGAAACACCATATATTTT. Amino acid sequence: CASSRRTGPGNTIYF. Full variable domain (missing parts from reference TRBV28 and TRBJ1-3): DVKVTQSSRYLVKRTGEKVFLECVQDMDHENMFWYRQDPGLGLRLIYFSYDVKMKEKGDIPEGYSVSREKKERFSLILESASTNQTSMYLCASSRRTGPGNTIYFGEGSWLTVV.

This chain connects TRBV6-5 to TRBJ1-6; no definite D call. The CDR3 is 15 residues long. V was clipped by 6 bases and J by 6 bases, with 15 bases between them. CDR1 is MNHEY and CDR2 is SVGAGI in the germline V gene. This CDR3 is CASRPSYELNSPLHF. The CDR3 DNA sequence: TGTGCCAGCAGACCGTCCTATGAGCTTAATTCACCCCTCCACTTT.

This clone has just one count. The chain recombines TRBV19 with TRBJ2-3; D unresolved. V was cut by 2 bases and J by 4 bases, with 7 bases left in between. In germline, CDR1 is LNHDA, CDR2 SQIVND (reference sequence). This CDR3 comprises 13 residues. The CDR3: CASSIRPSDTQYF. The CDR3, as DNA: TGTGCCAGTAGTATACGACCTTCAGATACGCAGTATTTT.

The chain links TRBV2 to TRBJ1-4; D ambiguous. Looked up from germline, CDR1 is SNHLY and CDR2 is FYNNEI. The length of the CDR3 is 15 residues. V lost 6 bases and J lost 6, with 17 bases in between. Here the CDR3 reads CASSKGGTVYEKLFF. In DNA, the CDR3 is TGTGCCAGCAGCAAAGGCGGAACAGTCTATGAAAAACTGTTTTTT.

V usage is TRBV2 and J usage is TRBJ1-5; 7 bases agree with TRBD1. Trimming cost V 8 bases and J 4 bases; bases outside gene matches: 8. CDR3 length: 14 residues. CDR1 is SNHLY and CDR2 is FYNNEI in the germline V gene. CDR3: CASRWDRDNQPQHF. The DNA for the CDR3 is TGTGCCAGCCGGTGGGACAGAGATAATCAGCCCCAGCATTTT.

The rearrangement links TRBV30 to TRBJ2-7; 7 bases line up with TRBD1. This CDR3 has 13 residues. J was trimmed by 4 bases and V by 0 bases; bases with no gene match: 3. CDR1 GTSNPN and CDR2 SVGIG come from the germline V gene (reference sequence). The CDR3 reads CAWSVLTGYEQYF. In DNA, the CDR3 is TGTGCCTGGAGTGTACTGACAGGGTACGAGCAGTACTTC. Variable domain in full (rest from reference TRBV30 and TRBJ2-7): SQTIHQWPATLVQPVGSPLSLECTVEGTSNPNLYWYRQAAGRGLQLLFYSVGIGQISSEVPQNLSASRPQDRQFILSSKKLLLSDSGFYLCAWSVLTGYEQYFGPGTRLTVT.